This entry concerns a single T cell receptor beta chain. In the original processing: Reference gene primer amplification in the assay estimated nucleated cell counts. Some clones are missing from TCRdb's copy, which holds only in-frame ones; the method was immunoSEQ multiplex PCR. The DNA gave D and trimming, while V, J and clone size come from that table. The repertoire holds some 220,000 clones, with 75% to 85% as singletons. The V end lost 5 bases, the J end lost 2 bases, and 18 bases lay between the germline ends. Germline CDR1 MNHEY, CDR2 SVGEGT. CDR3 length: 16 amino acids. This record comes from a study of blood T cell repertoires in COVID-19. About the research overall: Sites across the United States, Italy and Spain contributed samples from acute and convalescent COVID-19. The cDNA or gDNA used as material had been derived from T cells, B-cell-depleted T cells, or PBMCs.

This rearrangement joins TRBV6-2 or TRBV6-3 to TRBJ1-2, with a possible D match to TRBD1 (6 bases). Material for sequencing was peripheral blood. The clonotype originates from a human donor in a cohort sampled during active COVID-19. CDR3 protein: CASSNQGIRLNYGYTF. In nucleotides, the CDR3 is TGTGCCAGCAGTAACCAGGGGATCCGTCTAAACTATGGCTACACCTTC.